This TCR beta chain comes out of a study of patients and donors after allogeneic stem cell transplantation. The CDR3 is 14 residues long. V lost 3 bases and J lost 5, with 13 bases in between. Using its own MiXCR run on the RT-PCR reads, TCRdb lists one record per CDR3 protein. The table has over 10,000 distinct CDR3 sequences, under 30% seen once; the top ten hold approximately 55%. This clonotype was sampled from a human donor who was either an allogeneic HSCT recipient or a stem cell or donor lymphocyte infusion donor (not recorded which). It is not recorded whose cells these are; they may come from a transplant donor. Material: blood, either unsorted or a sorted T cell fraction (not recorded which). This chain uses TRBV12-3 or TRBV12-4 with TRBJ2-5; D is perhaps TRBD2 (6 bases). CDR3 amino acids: CASSLRGGSETQYF. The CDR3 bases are TGTGCCAGCAGTTTGCGGGGTGGATCCGAGACCCAGTACTTC.